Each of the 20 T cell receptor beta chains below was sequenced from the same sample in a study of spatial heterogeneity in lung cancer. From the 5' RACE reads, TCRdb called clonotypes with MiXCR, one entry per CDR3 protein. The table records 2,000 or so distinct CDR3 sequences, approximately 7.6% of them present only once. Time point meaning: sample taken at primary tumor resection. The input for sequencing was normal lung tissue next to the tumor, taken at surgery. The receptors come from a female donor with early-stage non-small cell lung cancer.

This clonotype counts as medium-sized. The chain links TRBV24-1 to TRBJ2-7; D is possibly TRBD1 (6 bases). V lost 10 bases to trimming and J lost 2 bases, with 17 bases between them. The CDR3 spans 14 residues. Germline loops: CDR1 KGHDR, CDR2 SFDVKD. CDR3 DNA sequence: TGTGCCACTGAAAACCGAGGACAGACCTACGAGCAGTACTTC. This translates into CATENRGQTYEQYF.

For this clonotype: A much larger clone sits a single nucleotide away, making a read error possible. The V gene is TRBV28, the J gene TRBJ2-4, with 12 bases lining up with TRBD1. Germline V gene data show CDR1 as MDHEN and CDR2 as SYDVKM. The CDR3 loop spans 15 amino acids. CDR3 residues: CASSLPGTGGNIRYF. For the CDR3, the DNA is TGTGCCAGCAGTTTACCCGGGACAGGGGGCAACATTCGGTACTTC. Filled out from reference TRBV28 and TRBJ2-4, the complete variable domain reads DVKVTQSSRYLVKRTGEKVFLECVQDMDHENMFWYRQDPGLGLRLIYFSYDVKMKEKGDIPEGYSVSREKKERFSLILESASTNQTSMYLCASSLPGTGGNIRYFGAGTRLSVL.

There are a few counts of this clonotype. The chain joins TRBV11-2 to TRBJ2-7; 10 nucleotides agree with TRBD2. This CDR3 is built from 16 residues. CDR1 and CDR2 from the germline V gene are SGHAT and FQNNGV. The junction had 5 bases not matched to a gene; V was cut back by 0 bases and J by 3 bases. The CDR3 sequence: CASSLDWTSGLYEQYF. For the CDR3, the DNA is TGTGCCAGCAGCTTAGACTGGACTAGCGGCCTCTACGAGCAGTACTTC.

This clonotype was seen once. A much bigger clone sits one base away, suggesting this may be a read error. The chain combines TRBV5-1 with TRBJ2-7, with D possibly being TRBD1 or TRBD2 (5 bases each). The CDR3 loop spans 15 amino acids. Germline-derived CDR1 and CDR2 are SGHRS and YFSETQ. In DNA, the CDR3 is TGCGCCAGCAGATTGGGTTCGGGACCTTTGCGCGAGCAGTACTTC. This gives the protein CASRLGSGPLREQYF.

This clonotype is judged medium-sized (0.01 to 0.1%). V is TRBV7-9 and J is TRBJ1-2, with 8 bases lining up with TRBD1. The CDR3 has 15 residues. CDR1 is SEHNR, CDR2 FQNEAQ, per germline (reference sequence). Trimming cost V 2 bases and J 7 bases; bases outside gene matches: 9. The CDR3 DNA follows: TGTGCCAGCAGCTTATTATCGACAGGGGACAGTGGCTACACCTTC. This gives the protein CASSLLSTGDSGYTF.

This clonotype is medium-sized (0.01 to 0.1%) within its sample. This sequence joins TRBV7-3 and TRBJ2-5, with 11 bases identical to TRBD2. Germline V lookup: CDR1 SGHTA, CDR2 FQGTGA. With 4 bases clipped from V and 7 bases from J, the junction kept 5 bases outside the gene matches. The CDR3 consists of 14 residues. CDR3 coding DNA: TGTGCCAGCAGCTCCGGGACTAGCGGAGGGACCCAGTACTTC. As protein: CASSSGTSGGTQYF.

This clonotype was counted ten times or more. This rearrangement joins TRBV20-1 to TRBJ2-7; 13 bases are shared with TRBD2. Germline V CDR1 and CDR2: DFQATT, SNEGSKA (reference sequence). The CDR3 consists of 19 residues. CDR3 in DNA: TGCAGCCTAGGGTGGGGGCCCGGACTAGCGGGAGTATCTTCCTACGAGCAGTACTTC. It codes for CSLGWGPGLAGVSSYEQYF.

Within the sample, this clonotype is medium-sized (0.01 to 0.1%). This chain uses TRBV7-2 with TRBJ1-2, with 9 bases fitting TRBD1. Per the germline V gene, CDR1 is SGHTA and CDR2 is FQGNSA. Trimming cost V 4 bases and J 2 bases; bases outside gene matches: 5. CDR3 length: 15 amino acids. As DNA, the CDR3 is TGTGCCAGCAGCTCTCCCGGGACAGGGAACTATGGCTACACCTTC. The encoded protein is CASSSPGTGNYGYTF. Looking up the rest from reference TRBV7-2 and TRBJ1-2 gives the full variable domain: GAGVSQSPSNKVTEKGKDVELRCDPISGHTALYWYRQSLGQGLEFLIYFQGNSAPDKSGLPSDRFSAERTGGSVSTLTIQRTQQEDSAVYLCASSSPGTGNYGYTFGSGTRLTVV.

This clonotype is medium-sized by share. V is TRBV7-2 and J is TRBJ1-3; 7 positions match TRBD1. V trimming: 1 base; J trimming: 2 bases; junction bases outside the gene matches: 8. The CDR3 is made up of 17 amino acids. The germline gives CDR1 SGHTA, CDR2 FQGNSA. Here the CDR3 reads CASSLDPPGTAGNTIYF. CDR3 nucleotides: TGTGCCAGCAGCTTAGACCCCCCCGGGACAGCTGGAAACACCATATATTTT.

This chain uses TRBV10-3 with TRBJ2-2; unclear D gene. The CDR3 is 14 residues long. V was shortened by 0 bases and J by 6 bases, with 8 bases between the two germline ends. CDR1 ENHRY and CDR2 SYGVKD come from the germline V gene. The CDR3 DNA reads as TGTGCCATCAGTGAGTCCCACAGCCCCGGGGAGCTGTTTTTT. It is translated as CAISESHSPGELFF.

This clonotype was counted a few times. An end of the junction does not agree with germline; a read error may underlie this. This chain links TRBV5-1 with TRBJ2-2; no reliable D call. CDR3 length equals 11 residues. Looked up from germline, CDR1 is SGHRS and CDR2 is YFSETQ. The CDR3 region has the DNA TGCGCCAGCAGTGACACTGGGGAGCTGTTTTTT. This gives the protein CASSDTGELFF.

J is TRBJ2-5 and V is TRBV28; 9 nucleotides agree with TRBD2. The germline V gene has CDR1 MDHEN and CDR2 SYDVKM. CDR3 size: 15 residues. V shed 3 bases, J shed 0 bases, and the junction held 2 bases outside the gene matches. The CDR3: CASSFVAGDQETQYF. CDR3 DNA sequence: TGTGCCAGCAGTTTTGTAGCGGGGGACCAAGAGACCCAGTACTTC.

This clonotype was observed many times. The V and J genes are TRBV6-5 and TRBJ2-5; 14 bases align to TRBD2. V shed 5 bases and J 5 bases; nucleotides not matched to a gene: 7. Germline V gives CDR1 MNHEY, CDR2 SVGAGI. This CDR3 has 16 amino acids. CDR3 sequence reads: CASSPWTSGGRETQYF. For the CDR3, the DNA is TGTGCCAGCAGTCCATGGACTAGCGGGGGGAGGGAGACCCAGTACTTC.

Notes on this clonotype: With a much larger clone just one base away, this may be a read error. This CDR3 is CASSPRQPQNF. Written as DNA, the CDR3 is TGTGCCAGCAGTCCGAGACAGCCCCAGAATTTT. The V gene is TRBV6-5, the J gene TRBJ1-5; weak D call: TRBD1 (5 bases). CDR3 length equals 11 residues. The germline CDR1 and CDR2 sequences are MNHEY and SVGAGI.

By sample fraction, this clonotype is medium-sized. The CDR3 here is CSVGVSSYNEQFF. The CDR3 region has the DNA TGCAGCGTTGGGGTGAGCTCCTACAATGAGCAGTTCTTC. V usage is TRBV29-1 and J usage is TRBJ2-1; no definite D call. Germline CDR1 SQVTM, CDR2 ANQGSEA. The V gene lost 4 bases and the J gene lost 0 bases, with 7 bases spanning the gap. The CDR3 consists of 13 residues.

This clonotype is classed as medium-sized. The CDR3: CASTTHNTGELFF. The CDR3 nucleotides read TGTGCCAGCACCACGCACAACACCGGGGAGCTGTTTTTT. This chain uses TRBV9 with TRBJ2-2; D not resolved. The CDR3 runs to 13 residues. Trimming took off 6 bases at V and 2 bases at J, with 8 bases between the two ends. The germline V gene encodes CDR1 SGDLS and CDR2 YYNGEE.

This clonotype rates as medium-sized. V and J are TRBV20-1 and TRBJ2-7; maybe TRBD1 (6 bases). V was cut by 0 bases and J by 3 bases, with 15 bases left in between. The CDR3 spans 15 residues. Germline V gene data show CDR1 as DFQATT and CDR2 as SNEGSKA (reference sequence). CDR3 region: CSARDLGGRVYEQYF. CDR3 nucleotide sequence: TGCAGTGCTAGAGACCTAGGGGGTAGGGTCTACGAGCAGTACTTC.

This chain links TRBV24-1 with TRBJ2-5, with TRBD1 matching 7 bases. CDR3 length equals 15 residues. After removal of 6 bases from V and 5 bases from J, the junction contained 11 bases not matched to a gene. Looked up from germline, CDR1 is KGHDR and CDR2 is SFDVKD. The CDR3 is CATSRTGVRGETQYF. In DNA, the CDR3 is TGTGCCACCAGTAGGACAGGAGTAAGGGGGGAGACCCAGTACTTC.

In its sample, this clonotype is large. The CDR3 DNA reads as TGTGCCAGCAGCTTAGATGTGAGAGACTCTGGGGCCAACGTCCTGACTTTC. Amino acids: CASSLDVRDSGANVLTF. The V call is TRBV11-2, the J call TRBJ2-6; no definite D call. There are 17 residues in the CDR3. Trimming shortened V by 0 bases and J by 0 bases, and 9 bases separated the two germline ends. Looked up from germline, CDR1 is SGHAT and CDR2 is FQNNGV.

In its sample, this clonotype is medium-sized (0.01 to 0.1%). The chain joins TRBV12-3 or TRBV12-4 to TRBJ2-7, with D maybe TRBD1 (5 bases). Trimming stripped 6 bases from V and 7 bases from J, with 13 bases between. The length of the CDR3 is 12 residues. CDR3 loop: CASRSRVSEQYF. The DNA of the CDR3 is TGTGCCAGCAGGTCCAGGGTTAGTGAGCAGTACTTC.